This TCR beta chain was captured by sequencing in a study of blood T cell repertoires in COVID-19. Study at large: Researchers got acute and convalescent COVID-19 samples from the United States, Italy and Spain.

Source study methods: The authors estimated nucleated cell counts from reference gene primer amplification. The assay was immunoSEQ multiplex PCR, and TCRdb's table has in-frame clones only and misses some. V and J calls and clone size come straight from that table; D and trimming were deduced from the DNA. The sample lists about 270,000 clones; roughly 88% were seen once. CDR3 size: 14 residues. V lost 8 bases and J 3 bases, leaving 14 bases between the germline ends. From germline, CDR1 is LNHDA and CDR2 SQIVND (reference sequence). Resolution of symptoms, clearance, or two negative PCRs was present in recovered Cohort 3 donors.

What was sequenced was PBMCs or T cells enriched from blood (not recorded which). The genes are TRBV19 and TRBJ1-5; no clear D gene. The sequence was obtained from a woman between 25 and 40 years old who had recovered from COVID-19. This CDR3 is CASGWTGINQPQHF. The CDR3 region has the DNA TGTGCCAGTGGGTGGACGGGGATCAATCAGCCCCAGCATTTT.